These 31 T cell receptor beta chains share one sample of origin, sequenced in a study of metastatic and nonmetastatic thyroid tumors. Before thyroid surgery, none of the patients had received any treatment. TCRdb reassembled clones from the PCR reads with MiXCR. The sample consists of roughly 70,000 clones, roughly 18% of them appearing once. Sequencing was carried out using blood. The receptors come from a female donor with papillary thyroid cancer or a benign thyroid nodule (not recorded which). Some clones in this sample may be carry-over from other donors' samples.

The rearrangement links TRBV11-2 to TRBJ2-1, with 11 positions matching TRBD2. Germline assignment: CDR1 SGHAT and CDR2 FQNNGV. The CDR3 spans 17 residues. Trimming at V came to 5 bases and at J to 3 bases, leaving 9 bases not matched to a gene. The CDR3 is CASSPQATSGSYNEQFF. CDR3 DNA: TGTGCCAGCAGCCCCCAAGCTACTAGCGGGAGCTACAATGAGCAGTTCTTC.

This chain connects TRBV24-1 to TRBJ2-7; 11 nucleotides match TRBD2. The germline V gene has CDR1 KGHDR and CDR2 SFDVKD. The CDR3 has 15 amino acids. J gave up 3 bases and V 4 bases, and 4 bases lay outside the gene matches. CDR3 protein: CATSDSGTSGYEQYF. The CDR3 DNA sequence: TGTGCCACCAGTGACTCCGGGACTAGCGGCTACGAGCAGTACTTC.

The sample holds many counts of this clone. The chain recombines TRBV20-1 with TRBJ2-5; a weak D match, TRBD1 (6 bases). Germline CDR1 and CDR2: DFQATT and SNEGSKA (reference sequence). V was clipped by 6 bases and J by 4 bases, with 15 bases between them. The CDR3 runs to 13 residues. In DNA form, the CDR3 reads TGCAGTGCAACACAGGGATGGGTAGAGACCCAGTACTTC. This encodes CSATQGWVETQYF.

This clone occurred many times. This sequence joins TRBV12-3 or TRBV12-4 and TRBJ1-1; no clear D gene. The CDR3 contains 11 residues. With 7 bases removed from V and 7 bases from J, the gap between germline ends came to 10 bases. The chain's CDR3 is CASTSYSEAFF. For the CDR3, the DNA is TGTGCCAGCACCTCCTACAGTGAAGCTTTCTTT.

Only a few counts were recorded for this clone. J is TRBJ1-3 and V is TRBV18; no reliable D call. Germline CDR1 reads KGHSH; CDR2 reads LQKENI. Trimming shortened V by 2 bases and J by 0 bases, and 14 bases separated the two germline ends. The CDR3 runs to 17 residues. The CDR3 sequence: CASSPSLGRISGNTIYF. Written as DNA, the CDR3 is TGTGCCAGCTCACCATCACTTGGCAGGATCTCTGGAAACACCATATATTTT.

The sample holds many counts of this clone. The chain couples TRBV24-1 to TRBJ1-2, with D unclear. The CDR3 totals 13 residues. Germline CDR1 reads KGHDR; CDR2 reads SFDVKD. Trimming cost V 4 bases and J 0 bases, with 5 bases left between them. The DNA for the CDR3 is TGTGCCACCAGTGAGTGGGCTAACTATGGCTACACCTTC. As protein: CATSEWANYGYTF.

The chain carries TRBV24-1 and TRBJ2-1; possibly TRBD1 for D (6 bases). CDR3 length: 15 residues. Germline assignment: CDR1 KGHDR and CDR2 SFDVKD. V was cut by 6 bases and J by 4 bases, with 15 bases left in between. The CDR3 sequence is CATSPGWGPYNEQFF. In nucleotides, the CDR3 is TGTGCCACCAGTCCGGGGTGGGGGCCTTACAATGAGCAGTTCTTC.

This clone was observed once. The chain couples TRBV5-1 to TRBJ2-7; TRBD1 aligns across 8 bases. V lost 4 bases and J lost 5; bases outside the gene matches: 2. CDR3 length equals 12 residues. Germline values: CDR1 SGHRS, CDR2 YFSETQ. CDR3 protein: CASSKQGDEQYF. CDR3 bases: TGCGCCAGCAGCAAACAGGGGGACGAGCAGTACTTC.

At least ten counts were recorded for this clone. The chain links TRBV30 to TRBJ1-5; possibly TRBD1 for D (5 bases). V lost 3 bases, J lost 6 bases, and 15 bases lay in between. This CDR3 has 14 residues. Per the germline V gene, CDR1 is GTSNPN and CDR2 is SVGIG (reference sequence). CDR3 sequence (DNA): TGTGCCTGGAGAAACACAGGCCGGGCTCAGCCCCAGCATTTT. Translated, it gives CAWRNTGRAQPQHF.

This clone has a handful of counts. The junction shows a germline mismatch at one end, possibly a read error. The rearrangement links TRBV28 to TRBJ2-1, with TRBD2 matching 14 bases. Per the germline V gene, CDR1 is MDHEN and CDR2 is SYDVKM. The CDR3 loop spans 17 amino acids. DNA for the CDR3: TGTGCCAGCAGTCCTCGAAAGGGACTAGCGGGAGTCAATGAGCATTTCTTC. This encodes CASSPRKGLAGVNEHFF.

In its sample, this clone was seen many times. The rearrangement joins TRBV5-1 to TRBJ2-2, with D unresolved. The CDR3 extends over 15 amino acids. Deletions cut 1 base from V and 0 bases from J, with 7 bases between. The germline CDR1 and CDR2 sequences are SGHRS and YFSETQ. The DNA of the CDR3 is TGCGCCAGCAGCTTGAGGAGCACGAACACCGGGGAGCTGTTTTTT. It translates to CASSLRSTNTGELFF.

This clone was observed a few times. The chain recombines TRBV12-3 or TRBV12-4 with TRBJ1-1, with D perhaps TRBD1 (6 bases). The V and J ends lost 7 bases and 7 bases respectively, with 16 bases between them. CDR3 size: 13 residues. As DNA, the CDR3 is TGTGCCAGCAATATACAGGGTGGGAATGAAGCTTTCTTT. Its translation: CASNIQGGNEAFF.

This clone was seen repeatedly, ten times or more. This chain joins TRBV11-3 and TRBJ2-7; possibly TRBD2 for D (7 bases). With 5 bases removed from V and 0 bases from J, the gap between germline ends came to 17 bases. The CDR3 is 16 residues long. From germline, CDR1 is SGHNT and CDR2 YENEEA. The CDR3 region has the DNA TGTGCCAGCAGCCAAATGGGGGCTAGCGGCTCCTACGAGCAGTACTTC. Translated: CASSQMGASGSYEQYF.

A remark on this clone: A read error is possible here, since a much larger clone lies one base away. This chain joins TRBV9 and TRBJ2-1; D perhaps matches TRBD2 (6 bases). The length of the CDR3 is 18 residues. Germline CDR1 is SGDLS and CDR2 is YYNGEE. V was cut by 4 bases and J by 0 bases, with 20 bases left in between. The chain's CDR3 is CASSIAPRTKSSYNEQFF. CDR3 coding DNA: TGTGCCAGCAGCATAGCCCCGAGGACTAAGAGCTCCTACAATGAGCAGTTCTTC.

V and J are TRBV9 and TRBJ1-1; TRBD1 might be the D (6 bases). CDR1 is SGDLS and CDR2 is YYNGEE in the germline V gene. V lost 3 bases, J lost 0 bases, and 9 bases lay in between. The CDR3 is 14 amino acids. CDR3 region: CASSEGGVNTEAFF. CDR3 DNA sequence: TGTGCCAGCAGCGAGGGGGGAGTGAACACTGAAGCTTTCTTT.

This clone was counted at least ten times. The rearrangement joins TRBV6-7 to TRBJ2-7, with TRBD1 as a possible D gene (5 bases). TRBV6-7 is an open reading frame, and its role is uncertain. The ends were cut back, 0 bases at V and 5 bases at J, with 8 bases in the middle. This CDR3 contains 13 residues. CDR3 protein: CASSYSGADEQYF. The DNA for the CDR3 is TGTGCCAGCAGTTACTCAGGGGCGGACGAGCAGTACTTC.

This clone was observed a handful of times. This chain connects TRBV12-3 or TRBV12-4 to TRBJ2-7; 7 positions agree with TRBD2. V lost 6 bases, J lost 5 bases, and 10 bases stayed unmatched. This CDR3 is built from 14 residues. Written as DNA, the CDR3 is TGTGCCAGCAGACGAGCCGGCGGGAGCCACGAGCAGTACTTC. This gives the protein CASRRAGGSHEQYF.

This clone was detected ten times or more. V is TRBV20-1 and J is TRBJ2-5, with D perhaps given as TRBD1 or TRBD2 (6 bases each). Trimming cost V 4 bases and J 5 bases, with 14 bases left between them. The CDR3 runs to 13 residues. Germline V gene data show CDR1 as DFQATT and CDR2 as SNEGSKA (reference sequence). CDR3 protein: CSANGGLRETQYF. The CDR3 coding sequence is TGCAGTGCTAATGGGGGGCTACGGGAGACCCAGTACTTC.

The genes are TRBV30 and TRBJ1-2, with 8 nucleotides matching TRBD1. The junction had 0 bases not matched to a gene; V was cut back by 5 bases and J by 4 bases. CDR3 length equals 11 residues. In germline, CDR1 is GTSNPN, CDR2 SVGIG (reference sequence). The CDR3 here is CAWDRGYGYTF. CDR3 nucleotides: TGTGCCTGGGACAGGGGCTATGGCTACACCTTC.

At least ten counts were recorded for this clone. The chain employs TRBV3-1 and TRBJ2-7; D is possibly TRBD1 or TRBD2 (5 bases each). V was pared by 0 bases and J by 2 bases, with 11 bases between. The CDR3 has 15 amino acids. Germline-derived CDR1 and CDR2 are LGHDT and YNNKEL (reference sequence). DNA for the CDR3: TGTGCCAGCAGCCAAGATGGGACGGGCACCTACGAGCAGTACTTC. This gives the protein CASSQDGTGTYEQYF.

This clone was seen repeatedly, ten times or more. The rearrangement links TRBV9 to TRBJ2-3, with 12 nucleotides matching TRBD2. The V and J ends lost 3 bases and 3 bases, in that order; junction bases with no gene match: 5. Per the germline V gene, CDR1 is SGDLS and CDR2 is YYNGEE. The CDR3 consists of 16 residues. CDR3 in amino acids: CASSGLAGERTDTQYF. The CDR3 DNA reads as TGTGCCAGCAGCGGACTAGCGGGAGAGAGGACAGATACGCAGTATTTT.

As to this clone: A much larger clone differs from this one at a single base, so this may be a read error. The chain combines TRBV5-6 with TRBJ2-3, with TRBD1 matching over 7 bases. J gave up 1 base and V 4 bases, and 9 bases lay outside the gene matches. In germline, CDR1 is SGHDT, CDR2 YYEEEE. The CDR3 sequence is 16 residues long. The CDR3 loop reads CASSRGQVPRTDTQYF. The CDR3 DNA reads TGTGCCAGCAGCCGAGGACAGGTTCCCCGCACAGATACGCAGTATTTT.

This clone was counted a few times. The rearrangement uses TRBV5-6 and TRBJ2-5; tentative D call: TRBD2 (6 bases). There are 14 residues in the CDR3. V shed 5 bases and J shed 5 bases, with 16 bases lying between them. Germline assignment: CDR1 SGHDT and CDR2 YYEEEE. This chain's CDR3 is CASSPGRRDETQYF. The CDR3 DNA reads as TGTGCCAGCAGTCCTGGACGGAGGGACGAGACCCAGTACTTC.

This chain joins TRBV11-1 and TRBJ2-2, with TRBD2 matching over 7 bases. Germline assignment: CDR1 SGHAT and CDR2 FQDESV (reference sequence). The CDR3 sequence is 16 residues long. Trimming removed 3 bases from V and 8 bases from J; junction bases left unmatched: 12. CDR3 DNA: TGTGCCAGCAGCTTCGGGTCTGGCGGGAGAGTAGGGGAGCTGTTTTTT. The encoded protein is CASSFGSGGRVGELFF. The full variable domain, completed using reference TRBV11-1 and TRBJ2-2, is EAEVAQSPRYKITEKSQAVAFWCDPISGHATLYWYRQILGQGPELLVQFQDESVVDDSQLPKDRFSAERLKGVDSTLKIQPAELGDSAMYLCASSFGSGGRVGELFFGEGSRLTVL.

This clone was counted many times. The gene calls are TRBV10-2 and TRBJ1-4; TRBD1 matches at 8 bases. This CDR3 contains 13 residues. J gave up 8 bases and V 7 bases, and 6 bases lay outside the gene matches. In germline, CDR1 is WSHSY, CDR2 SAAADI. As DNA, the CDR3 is TGCGCCAGCAAGGGACAGGTGGGGGAAAAACTGTTTTTT. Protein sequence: CASKGQVGEKLFF.

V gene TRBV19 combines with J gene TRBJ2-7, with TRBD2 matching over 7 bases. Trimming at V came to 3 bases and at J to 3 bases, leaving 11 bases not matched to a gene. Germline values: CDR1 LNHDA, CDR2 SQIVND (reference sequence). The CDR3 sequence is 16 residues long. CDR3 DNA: TGTGCCAGTAGTATCGGGGTCGGGAGGTCCCTCTACGAGCAGTACTTC. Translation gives CASSIGVGRSLYEQYF.

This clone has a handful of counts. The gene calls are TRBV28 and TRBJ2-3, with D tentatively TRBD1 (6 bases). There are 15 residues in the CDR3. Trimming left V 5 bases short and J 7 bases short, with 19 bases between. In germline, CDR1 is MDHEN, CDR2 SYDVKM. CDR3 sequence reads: CASSPPEGTSYTQYF. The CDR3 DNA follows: TGTGCCAGCAGTCCCCCGGAAGGGACATCATATACGCAGTATTTT.

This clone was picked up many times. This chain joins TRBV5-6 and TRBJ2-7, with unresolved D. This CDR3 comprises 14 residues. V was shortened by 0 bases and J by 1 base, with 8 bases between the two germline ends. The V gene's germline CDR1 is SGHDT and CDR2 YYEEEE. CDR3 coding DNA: TGTGCCAGCAGCTTGGGGGTAGGATCCTACGAGCAGTACTTC. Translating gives CASSLGVGSYEQYF. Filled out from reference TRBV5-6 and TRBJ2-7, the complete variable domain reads DAGVTQSPTHLIKTRGQQVTLRCSPKSGHDTVSWYQQALGQGPQFIFQYYEEEERQRGNFPDRFSGHQFPNYSSELNVNALLLGDSALYLCASSLGVGSYEQYFGPGTRLTVT.

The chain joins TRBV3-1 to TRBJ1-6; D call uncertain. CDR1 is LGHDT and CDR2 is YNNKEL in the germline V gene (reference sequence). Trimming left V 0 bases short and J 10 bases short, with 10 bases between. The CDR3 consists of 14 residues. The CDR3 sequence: CASSQDRDDSPLHF. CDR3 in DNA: TGTGCCAGCAGCCAAGATCGGGATGACTCACCCCTCCACTTT.

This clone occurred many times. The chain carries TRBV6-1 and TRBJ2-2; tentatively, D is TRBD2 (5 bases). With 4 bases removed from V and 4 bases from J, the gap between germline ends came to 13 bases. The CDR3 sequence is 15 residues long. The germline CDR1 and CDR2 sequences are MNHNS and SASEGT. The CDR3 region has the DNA TGTGCCAGCAGTGGTAGGAGCGGCCTCACCGGGGAGCTGTTTTTT. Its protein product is CASSGRSGLTGELFF.

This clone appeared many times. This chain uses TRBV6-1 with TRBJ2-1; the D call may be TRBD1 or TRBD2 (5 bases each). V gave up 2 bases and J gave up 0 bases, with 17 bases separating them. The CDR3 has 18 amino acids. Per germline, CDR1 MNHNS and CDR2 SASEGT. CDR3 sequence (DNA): TGTGCCAGCAGTGAACCGGGGTGGGTTGGGGGCTCCTACAATGAGCAGTTCTTC. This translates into CASSEPGWVGGSYNEQFF.